This TCR beta chain came from a study of blood T cell repertoires in COVID-19. Turning to the study itself: Samples representing acute and convalescent COVID-19 were sourced from the United States, Italy and Spain. The cDNA or gDNA used as material had been derived from T cells, B-cell-depleted T cells, or PBMCs.

Symptom resolution, clearance, or two negative PCRs marked the recovered donors of Cohort 3. Using immunoSEQ multiplex PCR, the repertoire was profiled, and TCRdb retains in-frame clones only, with some absent. The table has about 160,000 clones, around 82% seen once. V gave up 4 bases and J gave up 9 bases; unmatched junction bases: 15. Germline V gene sequence: CDR1 SGHAT, CDR2 FQDESV (reference sequence). The CDR3 spans 16 residues. The chain employs TRBV11-1 and TRBJ2-1; 7 bases are a match to TRBD2. Specimen: PBMCs or T cells enriched from blood (not recorded which). The origin of this receptor is a man between 60 and 70 years old who had recovered from COVID-19. CDR3 sequence reads: CASSWVLGFGEGEQFF. Written as DNA, the CDR3 is TGTGCCAGCAGCTGGGTTCTAGGATTCGGGGAGGGTGAGCAGTTCTTC.